Each of the 24 T cell receptor beta chains below was sequenced from the same sample in a study of blood T cell repertoires in COVID-19 (dated by TCRdb to the early 2020s). Receptor libraries were prepared by the immunoSEQ multiplex PCR assay. TCRdb retrieved this table from immuneACCESS and kept in-frame rearrangements only. Not all clones are present; in checked studies, unresolved V genes account for under half, and no reason is known for the remainder. The sample contains 200,000 to 300,000 clones, approximately 86% of them found a single time. The top ten hold 1.5% to 2% of the sample. Sequenced input: peripheral blood. The source is a woman aged 55-69 years who had recovered from COVID-19.

The chain links TRBV7-3 to TRBJ2-7, with 8 nucleotides matching TRBD2. Looked up from germline, CDR1 is SGHTA and CDR2 is FQGTGA. Unmatched junction bases numbered 4, after V lost 3 bases and J lost 0 bases. This CDR3 has 15 amino acids. This chain's CDR3 is CASSFTGGISYEQYF. The CDR3 nucleotides are TGTGCCAGCAGCTTCACGGGGGGGATCTCCTACGAGCAGTACTTC.

The genes are TRBV11-3 and TRBJ2-7, with TRBD2 matching 12 bases. Germline-derived CDR1 and CDR2 are SGHNT and YENEEA. With V trimmed by 4 bases and J by 3 bases, 4 bases remained unmatched. The CDR3 sequence is 15 residues long. The CDR3 sequence: CASSYGLAGSYEQYF. CDR3 DNA sequence: TGTGCCAGCAGCTACGGACTAGCGGGGAGCTACGAGCAGTACTTC.

The rearrangement uses TRBV6-1 and TRBJ2-3; a weak D match, TRBD2 (6 bases). From germline, CDR1 is MNHNS and CDR2 SASEGT. This CDR3 comprises 15 residues. V lost 0 bases, J lost 2 bases, and 9 bases lay in between. The CDR3 loop reads CASSEAQRVTDTQYF. The CDR3 bases are TGTGCCAGCAGTGAAGCGCAGCGGGTCACAGATACGCAGTATTTT.

This clone was detected a few times. The chain joins TRBV5-4 to TRBJ2-1, with 9 bases that match TRBD1. The CDR3 contains 17 residues. V dropped 3 bases and J dropped 4; count of bases not matched to a gene: 11. The germline gives CDR1 SGHNT, CDR2 YYREEE (reference sequence). CDR3 nucleotides: TGTGCCAGCAGCTCCCCATCCGGGACAGGGCATTACAATGAGCAGTTCTTC. Protein product: CASSSPSGTGHYNEQFF.

The chain employs TRBV11-2 and TRBJ1-2; D is ambiguous. The V end was cut by 0 bases, the J end by 5 bases, with 13 bases between. Germline CDR1 is SGHAT and CDR2 is FQNNGV. This CDR3 has 15 residues. CDR3 nucleotides: TGTGCCAGCAGCTTAGACGAGGGTGCGGGGTATGGCTACACCTTC. Translation gives CASSLDEGAGYGYTF.

The count of this clone is one. This chain joins TRBV2 and TRBJ2-1; the D gene is possibly TRBD2 (6 bases). This CDR3 comprises 13 residues. The V end was cut by 6 bases, the J end by 7 bases, with 13 bases between. Germline values: CDR1 SNHLY, CDR2 FYNNEI. For the CDR3, the DNA is TGTGCCAGCAGGAGTGGAGGGGTAAATGAGCAGTTCTTC. The encoded protein is CASRSGGVNEQFF.

The chain links TRBV6-5 to TRBJ2-5, with D possibly matching TRBD1 (5 bases). Germline CDR1 is MNHEY and CDR2 is SVGAGI. The CDR3 runs to 14 residues. Between the trimmed V and J ends, which lost 7 bases and 1 base, there was a span of 13 bases. CDR3 in DNA: TGTGCCAGCAACACATGGGGCTCCCAAGAGACCCAGTACTTC. Its protein product is CASNTWGSQETQYF.

V gene TRBV5-4 combines with J gene TRBJ2-5, with 13 bases lining up with TRBD2. Germline assignment: CDR1 SGHNT and CDR2 YYREEE (reference sequence). This CDR3 spans 15 amino acids. Trimming took 2 bases from V and 3 from J; bases not matched to a gene: 1. CDR3 amino acids: CASSFGTSGEETQYF. The CDR3 nucleotides read TGTGCCAGCAGCTTCGGGACTAGCGGGGAAGAGACCCAGTACTTC.

The J gene is TRBJ1-2, the V gene TRBV29-1; D remains ambiguous. The germline V gene has CDR1 SQVTM and CDR2 ANQGSEA. V gave up 3 bases and J gave up 3 bases, with 5 bases separating them. This CDR3 has 11 residues. DNA for the CDR3: TGCAGCGTTGACCCAGACTATGGCTACACCTTC. Translated: CSVDPDYGYTF.

This clone appeared a few times. V is TRBV7-9 and J is TRBJ1-5; D is perhaps TRBD1 (6 bases). The germline V gene has CDR1 SEHNR and CDR2 FQNEAQ (reference sequence). V was shortened by 5 bases and J by 5 bases, with 16 bases between the two germline ends. The CDR3 has 15 amino acids. CDR3 sequence reads: CASSPGGGGDQPQHF. The CDR3, as DNA: TGTGCCAGCAGCCCCGGAGGGGGAGGGGATCAGCCCCAGCATTTT.

The CDR3: CASSPLTSQDYEQYF. The CDR3 coding sequence is TGTGCCAGCAGTCCCTTGACTAGCCAAGACTACGAGCAGTACTTC. The chain recombines TRBV28 with TRBJ2-7, with 7 bases identical to TRBD2. Germline CDR1 and CDR2: MDHEN and SYDVKM. Germline trimming cut 5 bases from V and 3 bases from J; bases unmatched to any gene: 10. The CDR3 consists of 15 residues.

A single count supports this clone. This sequence joins TRBV15 and TRBJ1-2; 7 bases match TRBD1. CDR1 is LNHNV and CDR2 is YYDKDF in the germline V gene (reference sequence). This CDR3 has 15 amino acids. Unmatched junction bases numbered 7, after V lost 4 bases and J lost 2 bases. CDR3 sequence: CATSTRQGENYGYTF. CDR3 DNA: TGTGCCACCAGCACCCGACAGGGTGAGAACTATGGCTACACCTTC.

V is TRBV19 and J is TRBJ2-3; TRBD1 might be the D (5 bases). Germline values: CDR1 LNHDA, CDR2 SQIVND (reference sequence). The V end lost 2 bases, the J end lost 4 bases, and 7 bases lay between the germline ends. The CDR3 is made up of 13 amino acids. CDR3 nucleotides: TGTGCCAGTAGTATACTCAGGGCAGATACGCAGTATTTT. Protein: CASSILRADTQYF.

The chain joins TRBV9 to TRBJ2-5; D might be TRBD2 (6 bases). CDR1 is SGDLS and CDR2 is YYNGEE in the germline V gene. V was trimmed by 4 bases and J by 5 bases, leaving 15 bases between them. This CDR3 is built from 14 residues. CDR3 sequence reads: CASSFWGGDETQYF. The CDR3 bases are TGTGCCAGCAGCTTTTGGGGCGGGGATGAGACCCAGTACTTC.

This chain links TRBV4-1 with TRBJ1-2; TRBD1 agrees at 8 bases. Trimming cost V 4 bases and J 2 bases; bases outside gene matches: 0. The length of the CDR3 is 13 residues. From germline, CDR1 is MGHRA and CDR2 YSYEKL. The CDR3 spells CASSRTGNYGYTF. CDR3 DNA sequence: TGCGCCAGCAGCCGGACAGGGAACTATGGCTACACCTTC.

The chain links TRBV5-5 to TRBJ1-4, with TRBD1 identical over 7 bases. The V gene's germline CDR1 is SGHKS and CDR2 YYEKEE (reference sequence). V gave up 4 bases and J gave up 5 bases; unmatched junction bases: 5. The CDR3 runs to 14 residues. CDR3 nucleotide sequence: TGTGCCAGCAGCCGCCCGACAGGGAATGAAAAACTGTTTTTT. This translates into CASSRPTGNEKLFF.

This rearrangement joins TRBV3-1 (or the pseudogene TRBV3-2) to TRBJ2-7; D call uncertain. V gave up 0 bases and J gave up 9 bases, with 12 bases separating them. Germline V lookup: CDR1 LGHDT, CDR2 YNNKEL (reference sequence). CDR3 length equals 13 residues. This CDR3 is CASSQDPLRGQYF. The DNA of the CDR3 is TGTGCCAGCAGCCAAGATCCACTACGCGGGCAGTACTTC.

V and J are TRBV11-1 and TRBJ2-3; 7 positions agree with TRBD2. Germline-derived CDR1 and CDR2 are SGHAT and FQDESV (reference sequence). The CDR3 sequence is 15 residues long. Losses at the gene ends were 1 base for V and 0 bases for J; bases not matched to a gene: 1. The CDR3 reads CASSLELASTDTQYF. CDR3 nucleotide sequence: TGTGCCAGCAGCTTAGAACTAGCGAGCACAGATACGCAGTATTTT.

The chain links TRBV5-1 to TRBJ2-7; TRBD2 is a possible D gene (6 bases). The germline V and J ends were trimmed by 4 bases and 5 bases, with 13 bases remaining between them. CDR1 and CDR2 from the germline V gene are SGHRS and YFSETQ. The CDR3 sequence is 13 residues long. CDR3 coding DNA: TGCGCCAGCAGCCGAACTAGCAACGACGAGCAGTACTTC. Amino acids: CASSRTSNDEQYF. The entire variable domain, with the rest obtained from reference TRBV5-1 and TRBJ2-7, is as follows: KAGVTQTPRYLIKTRGQQVTLSCSPISGHRSVSWYQQTPGQGLQFLFEYFSETQRNKGNFPGRFSGRQFSNSRSEMNVSTLELGDSALYLCASSRTSNDEQYFGPGTRLTVT.

The chain uses TRBV4-1 and TRBJ2-3; weak D call: TRBD2 (7 bases). Germline CDR1 MGHRA, CDR2 YSYEKL. The CDR3 is 16 residues long. Trimming took 2 bases from V and 6 from J, leaving 18 bases between them. The DNA for the CDR3 is TGCGCCAGCAGCCAATGGTCTAGCGGAGGGGGGGATACGCAGTATTTT. Its translation: CASSQWSSGGGDTQYF.

The chain links TRBV7-2 to TRBJ2-1, with D possibly TRBD2 on 7 matching bases. This CDR3 contains 17 residues. The V end was cut by 8 bases, the J end by 0 bases, with 20 bases between. Germline V gene sequence: CDR1 SGHTA, CDR2 FQGNSA. The CDR3 DNA is TGTGCCAGCCGAGTACTGGGGGGCGGGAGCTCCTACAATGAGCAGTTCTTC. Amino acids: CASRVLGGGSSYNEQFF.

The V call is TRBV11-1, the J call TRBJ1-2, with D uncertain. The germline V gene has CDR1 SGHAT and CDR2 FQDESV (reference sequence). The V and J ends lost 6 bases and 2 bases respectively, with 16 bases between them. The CDR3 covers 15 residues. In nucleotides, the CDR3 is TGTGCCAGCAGGAATGCACTAAGCGGGAACTATGGCTACACCTTC. It codes for CASRNALSGNYGYTF.

V and J are TRBV9 and TRBJ1-1; no reliable D call. V gave up 3 bases and J gave up 4 bases, with 10 bases separating them. The CDR3 loop spans 13 amino acids. In germline, CDR1 is SGDLS, CDR2 YYNGEE. CDR3 nucleotide sequence: TGTGCCAGCAGCGAGGCGGGGAGCACTGAAGCTTTCTTT. Encoded protein: CASSEAGSTEAFF.

CDR3 nucleotide sequence: TGTGCCAGCAGCCTAGCGGGGGGGCGAGATACGCAGTATTTT. Protein sequence: CASSLAGGRDTQYF. The J gene is TRBJ2-3, the V gene TRBV3-1 (or the pseudogene TRBV3-2), with 11 positions matching TRBD2. V lost 4 bases and J lost 5; bases outside the gene matches: 2. The CDR3 contains 14 residues. Germline-derived CDR1 and CDR2 are LGHDT and YNNKEL (reference sequence).